These T cell receptor beta chains were read from a single sample in a study of T cells in Graves' hyperthyroidism and ophthalmopathy. TCRdb analysed the multiplex PCR reads with MiXCR anew, one entry per CDR3 protein. The table lists about 360,000 distinct CDR3 sequences, 13% of them singletons. Specimen: blood. All receptors come from a woman younger than 35 with Graves' hyperthyroidism. Each CDR3 is given with its conserved first and last residue. The D gene is left open where the match is weak. Clone size is not always given. Where it is, it says once, few, many or a class for expanded clones.

d_gene	v_gene	abundance	j_gene	CDR3aa	CDR3nt
NA	TRBV20-1	NA	TRBJ1-2	CSARPKHPGPYQGYTF	TGCAGTGCTAGACCCAAACATCCGGGGCCCTACCAGGGCTACACCTTC
NA	TRBV7-6	NA	TRBJ1-5	CASSSRGGDIDQPQHF	TGTGCCAGCAGCTCCCGGGGGGGGGACATAGATCAGCCCCAGCATTTT
NA	TRBV6-2/TRBV6-3	NA	TRBJ2-5	CAISGDQETQYF	TGTGCCATCAGTGGAGACCAAGAGACCCAGTACTTC
TRBD2	TRBV7-2	NA	TRBJ2-3	CASSLAVVAGSTDTQYF	TGTGCCAGCAGCTTAGCGGTTGTAGCGGGGAGCACAGATACGCAGTATTTT
TRBD1	TRBV3-1	many	TRBJ2-7	CASSQRTGADEQYF	TGTGCCAGCAGCCAGCGGACAGGGGCGGACGAGCAGTACTTC
TRBD1	TRBV12-3/TRBV12-4	many	TRBJ1-2	CASSLTYRGRRYGYTF	TGTGCCAGCAGTTTAACCTACAGGGGAAGAAGGTATGGCTACACCTTC
TRBD2	TRBV13	NA	TRBJ2-7	CASSLLAGGTDFYEQYF	TGTGCCAGCAGCTTACTAGCGGGGGGCACTGACTTTTACGAGCAGTACTTC
NA	TRBV30	few	TRBJ1-2	CAWTPGTSNYGYTF	TGTGCCTGGACCCCTGGGACATCTAACTATGGCTACACCTTC
NA	TRBV12-3/TRBV12-4	NA	TRBJ1-3	CASTIPGFSGNTIYF	TGTGCCAGCACCATCCCTGGGTTCTCTGGAAACACCATATATTTT
NA	TRBV6-1	many	TRBJ1-1	CASSDNGAANTEAFF	TGTGCCAGCAGTGATAATGGGGCTGCGAACACTGAAGCTTTCTTT
NA	TRBV6-6	NA	TRBJ1-3	CASSYSMGGRNTIYF	TGTGCCAGCAGTTACTCGATGGGAGGTCGAAACACCATATATTTT
NA	TRBV7-9	NA	TRBJ1-2	CASSSSARGGSNYGYTF	TGTGCCAGCAGCTCCTCCGCCCGAGGGGGATCTAACTATGGCTACACCTTC
NA	TRBV7-2	few	TRBJ2-3	CASSLGAGYTQYF	TGTGCCAGCAGCTTAGGAGCGGGTTATACGCAGTATTTT
TRBD2	TRBV29-1	few	TRBJ2-7	CSVIAGAYEQYF	TGCAGCGTCATAGCGGGGGCCTACGAGCAGTACTTC
TRBD1	TRBV27	many	TRBJ2-7	CASNAQGKPSYEQYF	TGTGCCAGCAACGCACAGGGGAAGCCTTCCTACGAGCAGTACTTC
NA	TRBV4-3	NA	TRBJ1-4	CASSQDRGSTNEKLFF	TGCGCCAGCAGCCAAGATAGGGGGAGCACTAATGAAAAACTGTTTTTT
NA	TRBV5-1	NA	TRBJ1-4	CASSSREQALNEKLFF	TGCGCCAGCAGCTCCCGAGAACAAGCTCTTAATGAAAAACTGTTTTTT
NA	TRBV2	many	TRBJ1-1	CASNRDDKAFF	TGTGCCAGCAATAGGGACGACAAAGCTTTCTTT
NA	TRBV13	many	TRBJ2-3	CASSSRVDTQYF	TGTGCCAGCAGCTCCAGGGTGGATACGCAGTATTTT
NA	TRBV9	many	TRBJ1-2	CASSVDGRDYGYTF	TGTGCCAGCAGCGTAGACGGCAGGGACTATGGCTACACCTTC
NA	TRBV4-1	few	TRBJ1-3	CASSQPRTVGNTIYF	TGCGCCAGCAGCCAACCCCGGACAGTTGGAAACACCATATATTTT
TRBD2	TRBV29-1	many	TRBJ2-7	CSVRLADLYEQYF	TGCAGCGTTCGGCTAGCGGACCTCTACGAGCAGTACTTC
NA	TRBV3-1	few	TRBJ1-6	CASSQVLVRGSPLHF	TGTGCCAGCAGCCAAGTTTTAGTCCGGGGTTCACCCCTCCACTTT
TRBD2	TRBV3-1	many	TRBJ2-5	CASSPSSGRGGETQYF	TGTGCCAGCAGCCCATCTAGCGGGAGAGGGGGAGAGACCCAGTACTTC
TRBD2	TRBV2	many	TRBJ2-3	CASSVRGTSGGTDTQYF	TGTGCCAGCAGTGTACGGGGGACTAGCGGGGGTACAGATACGCAGTATTTT
TRBD2	TRBV7-9	many	TRBJ2-5	CASSPGLAGGKGPKTQYF	TGTGCCAGCAGCCCCGGACTAGCGGGGGGAAAAGGCCCTAAGACCCAGTACTTC
TRBD1	TRBV12-3/TRBV12-4	many	TRBJ1-1	CASRQGTANTEAFF	TGTGCCAGCAGACAAGGGACAGCCAACACTGAAGCTTTCTTT
NA	TRBV18	many	TRBJ1-2	CASSPGPPLLNYGYTF	TGTGCCAGCTCACCAGGGCCACCGCTCCTTAACTATGGCTACACCTTC
NA	TRBV12-3/TRBV12-4	many	TRBJ2-5	CASSLGGAYQETQYF	TGTGCCAGCAGTTTAGGGGGTGCCTACCAAGAGACCCAGTACTTC
NA	TRBV7-3	few	TRBJ2-1	CASSFSGDNEQFF	TGTGCCAGCAGCTTCTCAGGGGACAATGAGCAGTTCTTC
TRBD1	TRBV4-1	many	TRBJ2-4	CASSQGIQGENIQYF	TGCGCCAGCAGCCAAGGAATACAGGGGGAAAACATTCAGTACTTC
NA	TRBV7-2	few	TRBJ2-7	CASSTQPNSYEQYF	TGTGCCAGCAGTACACAGCCCAACTCCTACGAGCAGTACTTC
TRBD2	TRBV2	many	TRBJ2-7	CASSEARGGAYEQYF	TGTGCCAGCAGTGAGGCGCGGGGGGGCGCGTACGAGCAGTACTTC
TRBD2	TRBV11-2	many	TRBJ2-3	CASSLAGGAADTQYF	TGTGCCAGCAGCTTGGCCGGGGGGGCGGCAGATACGCAGTATTTT
TRBD1	TRBV5-4	NA	TRBJ1-1	CASSPDRAVNTEAFF	TGTGCCAGCAGCCCTGACAGGGCCGTGAACACTGAAGCTTTCTTT
NA	TRBV27	many	TRBJ2-7	CASSLGTTYEQYF	TGTGCCAGCAGTTTAGGTACTACCTACGAGCAGTACTTC
TRBD2	TRBV7-2	few	TRBJ2-5	CASSLGEIAGGPKTQYF	TGTGCCAGCAGCTTAGGGGAAATCGCGGGGGGGCCAAAGACCCAGTACTTC
NA	TRBV7-6	NA	TRBJ2-2	CASSLGRTTNTGELFF	TGTGCCAGCAGCTTAGGCCGGACAACGAACACCGGGGAGCTGTTTTTT
NA	TRBV19	many	TRBJ2-7	CASTPGRDYEQYF	TGTGCCAGTACCCCAGGCAGGGACTACGAGCAGTACTTC
TRBD2	TRBV12-3/TRBV12-4	many	TRBJ2-1	CASSLTSGRAGEQFF	TGTGCCAGCAGCTTGACTAGCGGGAGGGCCGGTGAGCAGTTCTTC
TRBD2	TRBV20-1	many	TRBJ2-1	CSASLAGVGNEQFF	TGCAGTGCTAGTCTAGCGGGAGTCGGCAATGAGCAGTTCTTC
TRBD2	TRBV6-2/TRBV6-3	many	TRBJ2-1	CASSKRTSGGWEQFF	TGTGCCAGTTCGAAAAGGACTAGCGGGGGGTGGGAGCAGTTCTTC
NA	TRBV18	NA	TRBJ1-1	CASSSQGPAEAFF	TGTGCCAGCTCCTCCCAGGGGCCAGCTGAAGCTTTCTTT
TRBD1	TRBV19	NA	TRBJ1-5	CASSARRYDRDEFGEQPQHF	TGTGCCAGTAGTGCACGAAGATACGACAGGGATGAGTTTGGTGAGCAGCCCCAGCATTTT
TRBD2	TRBV27	many	TRBJ2-7	CASSLGTSGSSYEQYF	TGTGCCAGCAGTCTTGGGACTAGCGGGAGTTCCTACGAGCAGTACTTC
NA	TRBV24-1	NA	TRBJ2-3	CATSDLQGGGRTDTQYF	TGTGCCACCAGTGATTTGCAGGGCGGGGGCCGAACAGATACGCAGTATTTT
NA	TRBV30	many	TRBJ1-4	CAWSKGRATNEKLFF	TGTGCCTGGAGTAAAGGGAGGGCAACTAATGAAAAACTGTTTTTT
NA	TRBV28	few	TRBJ1-3	CASSTGTPGYTIYF	TGTGCCAGCAGCACAGGGACGCCCGGGTACACCATATATTTT
NA	TRBV19	NA	TRBJ1-5	CASIAGLGQPQHF	TGTGCCAGTATTGCAGGGTTAGGTCAGCCCCAGCATTTT